Below are 14 T cell receptor beta chains sequenced from a single sample in a study of blood T cell repertoires in COVID-19. Clones were read by immunoSEQ multiplex PCR, and TCRdb kept only the in-frame ones, dropping some. Among around 69,000 clones listed, around 81% were seen once. What was sequenced was peripheral blood. These TCRs come from a woman in her seventies with acute or convalescent COVID-19.

The chain recombines TRBV4-1 with TRBJ1-5, with no clear D. Germline V gene data show CDR1 as MGHRA and CDR2 as YSYEKL. This CDR3 comprises 17 residues. The germline V and J ends were trimmed by 4 bases and 3 bases, with 19 bases remaining between them. In DNA form, the CDR3 reads TGCGCCAGCAGCCTCGATGCTAGAACTGACTCCAATCAGCCCCAGCATTTT. This translates into CASSLDARTDSNQPQHF.

The V gene is TRBV19, the J gene TRBJ2-3; 7 bases are a match to TRBD1. V lost 4 bases to trimming and J lost 3 bases; unmatched junction nucleotides: 7. The CDR3 contains 15 residues. CDR1 and CDR2 from the germline V gene are LNHDA and SQIVND (reference sequence). The DNA for the CDR3 is TGTGCCAGTAGTAAGCCGGGACAGCCAACAGATACGCAGTATTTT. Residues: CASSKPGQPTDTQYF.

The chain has TRBV12-5 and TRBJ2-1; 8 bases agree with TRBD1. The CDR3 totals 14 residues. The V and J ends lost 4 bases and 6 bases, in that order; junction bases with no gene match: 5. Germline V gene lookup returns CDR1 LGHNT and CDR2 FRNRAP. CDR3 nucleotides: TGTGCTAGTGGTTCGGGACAGGTTACCAATGAGCAGTTCTTC. Its protein is CASGSGQVTNEQFF.

The V gene is TRBV30, the J gene TRBJ2-5; D possibly corresponds to TRBD1 (6 bases). CDR3 size: 13 residues. The germline V and J ends were trimmed by 5 bases and 0 bases, with 10 bases remaining between them. From germline, CDR1 is GTSNPN and CDR2 SVGIG (reference sequence). The CDR3 sequence: CAWQGGYQETQYF. CDR3 bases: TGTGCCTGGCAAGGGGGATACCAAGAGACCCAGTACTTC.

This rearrangement joins TRBV19 to TRBJ1-5; possibly TRBD1 for D (5 bases). This CDR3 is built from 13 residues. V lost 3 bases to trimming and J lost 12 bases, with 15 bases between them. Per germline, CDR1 LNHDA and CDR2 SQIVND (reference sequence). This chain's CDR3 is CASSISLDTRQHF. The CDR3 DNA reads as TGTGCCAGTAGTATTAGTTTGGACACCCGCCAGCATTTT.

This clone showed up just a few times. J is TRBJ2-3 and V is TRBV30; TRBD1 matches at 7 bases. This CDR3 comprises 13 residues. The junction had 4 bases not matched to a gene; V was cut back by 1 base and J by 6 bases. Germline loops: CDR1 GTSNPN, CDR2 SVGIG (reference sequence). The DNA for the CDR3 is TGTGCCTGGAGTGAGACAGGGTGGGATACGCAGTATTTT. Protein: CAWSETGWDTQYF.

CDR3 sequence (DNA): TGTGCCAGCAGTCGAGGGACATCTTCCTACGAGCAGTACTTC. Protein product: CASSRGTSSYEQYF. This chain uses TRBV28 with TRBJ2-7, with D maybe TRBD1 (6 bases). Trimming took 5 bases from V and 1 from J, leaving 12 bases between them. CDR3 length: 14 residues. CDR1 is MDHEN and CDR2 is SYDVKM in the germline V gene.

CDR3 DNA: TGTGCCAGCAGCAGGGTTTTCAATCAGCCCCAGCATTTT. Protein product: CASSRVFNQPQHF. The chain couples TRBV6-5 to TRBJ1-5; a weak D match, TRBD1 (5 bases). Germline-derived CDR1 and CDR2 are MNHEY and SVGAGI. The CDR3 has 13 residues. V was trimmed by 6 bases and J by 3 bases, leaving 9 bases between them.

J is TRBJ2-7 and V is TRBV6-5; 10 bases agree with TRBD2. Germline CDR1 MNHEY, CDR2 SVGAGI. V gave up 4 bases and J gave up 7 bases; unmatched junction bases: 4. This CDR3 has 13 residues. The CDR3 DNA reads as TGTGCCAGCAGTTCAACACTAGCGGGGGAGCAGTACTTC. Protein sequence: CASSSTLAGEQYF.

The rearrangement joins TRBV7-2 to TRBJ1-6; D possibly corresponds to TRBD1 (6 bases). V lost 4 bases, J lost 8 bases, and 9 bases lay in between. The CDR3 is 13 amino acids. The germline V gene has CDR1 SGHTA and CDR2 FQGNSA. CDR3 region: CASSSQGYSPLHF. The CDR3 DNA reads as TGTGCCAGCAGCTCCCAGGGGTATTCACCCCTCCACTTT. The variable domain in full, completed from reference TRBV7-2 and TRBJ1-6, reads GAGVSQSPSNKVTEKGKDVELRCDPISGHTALYWYRQSLGQGLEFLIYFQGNSAPDKSGLPSDRFSAERTGGSVSTLTIQRTQQEDSAVYLCASSSQGYSPLHFGNGTRLTVT.

The rearrangement joins TRBV30 to TRBJ1-5; D may be TRBD1 (6 bases). The CDR3 spans 13 residues. With 2 bases removed from V and 5 bases from J, the gap between germline ends came to 10 bases. Germline CDR1 GTSNPN, CDR2 SVGIG (reference sequence). The CDR3 sequence is CAWSRQDYQPQHF. The CDR3 DNA reads as TGTGCCTGGAGTAGACAGGATTATCAGCCCCAGCATTTT.

A remark on this clone: At one end the junction does not follow the germline gene, possibly because of a read error. This chain links TRBV6-5 with TRBJ1-1, with 8 positions matching TRBD1. The CDR3 runs 14 residues. Germline V gives CDR1 MNHEY, CDR2 SVGAGI. The CDR3 spells CGSRAGQGPTEAFF. In DNA form, the CDR3 reads TGTGGCAGCCGCGCCGGACAGGGTCCCACTGAAGCTTTCTTT.

The V and J genes are TRBV3-1 (or the pseudogene TRBV3-2) and TRBJ2-2; possibly TRBD2 for D (5 bases). CDR1 LGHDT and CDR2 YNNKEL come from the germline V gene (reference sequence). This CDR3 has 16 residues. Trimming took 3 bases from V and 6 from J, leaving 17 bases between them. The DNA of the CDR3 is TGTGCCAGCAGCCACAACCGACGAGGGAGCGCCGGGGAGCTGTTTTTT. Protein sequence: CASSHNRRGSAGELFF.

The chain carries TRBV6-1 and TRBJ1-5, with TRBD1 matching 12 bases. Trimming removed 5 bases from V and 0 bases from J; junction bases left unmatched: 5. This CDR3 comprises 17 residues. Germline CDR1 MNHNS, CDR2 SASEGT. CDR3 sequence: CASSKGDRGLSNQPQHF. DNA for the CDR3: TGTGCCAGCAGTAAAGGGGACAGGGGGCTTAGCAATCAGCCCCAGCATTTT.